These 30 T cell receptor beta chains were sequenced from one sample in a study of CD8+CD57+ T cells in acquired aplastic anemia. The TCR beta profiling, which covered VDJ combination and CDR3 sequence, was carried out using genomic DNA as the template. Each CDR3 protein gets one entry after TCRdb re-called the reads with MiXCR. This sample carries 180,000 or so distinct CDR3 sequences, around 45% of them seen once, and the ten largest clones take 2.9%. The material sequenced was sorted CD4+, CD8+, or CD8+CD57+ T cells (not recorded which) from PBMCs. The receptors originated from a human donor in good health.

At least ten counts were recorded for this clonotype. The chain links TRBV4-3 to TRBJ1-5; TRBD1 matches at 8 bases. Trimming took 4 bases from V and 0 from J; bases not matched to a gene: 11. This CDR3 is built from 18 residues. Per the germline V gene, CDR1 is LGHNA and CDR2 is YSLEER. The CDR3 sequence is CASSPGTGSGLSNQPQHF. The CDR3 DNA follows: TGCGCCAGCAGCCCCGGGACAGGCAGTGGGCTTAGCAATCAGCCCCAGCATTTT.

V gene TRBV25-1 combines with J gene TRBJ2-7; 7 bases agree with TRBD1. The germline gives CDR1 MGHDK, CDR2 SYGVNS. Losses at the gene ends were 5 bases for V and 8 bases for J; bases not matched to a gene: 15. The CDR3 is 15 amino acids. CDR3 nucleotide sequence: TGTGCCAGCAGTTGGGGACAGTTCAATCAGCCCCAGCAGTACTTC. Its translation: CASSWGQFNQPQQYF.

This clonotype was recorded at least ten times. V usage is TRBV2 and J usage is TRBJ1-5; D is possibly TRBD1 (6 bases). This CDR3 comprises 14 residues. Germline CDR1 and CDR2: SNHLY and FYNNEI. V lost 5 bases and J 5 bases, leaving 13 bases between the germline ends. Written as DNA, the CDR3 is TGTGCCAGCAGTCGGGGGCGACAGGATCAGCCCCAGCATTTT. The encoded protein is CASSRGRQDQPQHF.

This clonotype was recorded many times. One end of the junction does not line up with germline, which may come from a read error. The genes are TRBV20-1 and TRBJ2-2; TRBD2 might be the D (5 bases). This CDR3 spans 17 amino acids. CDR1 DFQATT and CDR2 SNEGSKA come from the germline V gene (reference sequence). The CDR3 region is CSARFSGKRKNSGELFF. CDR3 coding DNA: TGCAGTGCTAGATTCTCCGGGAAAAGGAAGAACTCCGGGGAGCTGTTTTTT.

The genes are TRBV7-3 and TRBJ2-1; perhaps TRBD2 as D (6 bases). CDR1 SGHTA and CDR2 FQGTGA come from the germline V gene. The V gene lost 4 bases and the J gene lost 11 bases, with 9 bases spanning the gap. The CDR3 consists of 11 residues. Here the CDR3 reads CASSSGGKQFF. The CDR3, as DNA: TGTGCCAGCAGCTCCGGGGGAAAGCAGTTCTTC.

This clonotype has more than one count but fewer than ten. The V and J genes are TRBV13 and TRBJ2-2; TRBD1 aligns across 7 bases. The CDR3 is 17 amino acids. The V gene's germline CDR1 is PRHDT and CDR2 FYEKMQ (reference sequence). The ends lost 1 base at V and 4 bases at J; junction bases unmatched: 9. Here the CDR3 DNA reads TGTGCCAGCAGCTTAGTGCGGACCCGGACAGGCACCGGGGAGCTGTTTTTT. Translating gives CASSLVRTRTGTGELFF.

There are many counts of this clonotype. The chain employs TRBV6-6 and TRBJ2-3, with no clear D. In germline, CDR1 is MNHNY, CDR2 SVGAGI (reference sequence). V lost 2 bases, J lost 0 bases, and 9 bases lay in between. This CDR3 comprises 15 residues. The CDR3 reads CASSYRATSTDTQYF. CDR3 nucleotides: TGTGCCAGCAGTTACAGGGCCACTAGCACAGATACGCAGTATTTT.

This chain links TRBV29-1 with TRBJ2-3, with 9 nucleotides matching TRBD1. Per the germline V gene, CDR1 is SQVTM and CDR2 is ANQGSEA. The CDR3 runs to 14 residues. V lost 5 bases to trimming and J lost 5 bases; unmatched junction nucleotides: 8. The CDR3: CSVNGQGIGDTQYF. The CDR3 coding sequence is TGCAGCGTTAACGGACAGGGGATTGGAGATACGCAGTATTTT.

Of note for this clonotype: At one end the junction does not follow the germline gene, possibly because of a read error. V usage is TRBV12-3 or TRBV12-4 and J usage is TRBJ1-1; D is unclear. The CDR3 consists of 14 residues. Here the CDR3 reads CASSFGYRNAEAFF. CDR3 in DNA: TGTGCCAGCAGTTTCGGTTATAGGAACGCTGAAGCTTTCTTT.

V gene TRBV2 combines with J gene TRBJ2-6, with D uncertain. Trimming stripped 2 bases from V and 2 bases from J, with 10 bases between. The CDR3 extends over 16 amino acids. The germline gives CDR1 SNHLY, CDR2 FYNNEI. CDR3 loop: CASSELVHPGANVLTF. CDR3 coding DNA: TGTGCCAGCAGTGAATTAGTACACCCTGGGGCCAACGTCCTGACTTTC.

This clonotype has ten or more counts. CDR3 sequence: CASSLESPETQYF. Written as DNA, the CDR3 is TGTGCCAGCAGCTTAGAATCTCCTGAGACCCAGTACTTC. V is TRBV11-3 and J is TRBJ2-5; the D is unclear. This CDR3 has 13 amino acids. Germline CDR1 and CDR2: SGHNT and YENEEA. Trimming left V 0 bases short and J 5 bases short, with 7 bases between.

The V gene is TRBV24-1, the J gene TRBJ2-7; 10 nucleotides match TRBD2. V trimming: 6 bases; J trimming: 5 bases; junction bases outside the gene matches: 12. CDR1 is KGHDR and CDR2 is SFDVKD in the germline V gene. The CDR3 is 16 residues long. CDR3 residues: CATSPSRTSGSHEQYF. In DNA form, the CDR3 reads TGTGCCACCAGTCCATCCCGGACTAGCGGATCCCACGAGCAGTACTTC.

The CDR3 coding sequence is TGTGCCAGTAGTATTGTTAGCGATGAGCAGTTCTTC. Amino acid sequence: CASSIVSDEQFF. The rearrangement links TRBV19 to TRBJ2-1; TRBD2 is a possible D gene (5 bases). Germline assignment: CDR1 LNHDA and CDR2 SQIVND (reference sequence). This CDR3 is 12 amino acids long. Trimming cost V 3 bases and J 8 bases, with 8 bases left between them.

This clonotype was recorded a few times. V and J are TRBV27 and TRBJ1-6; D gene unclear. Germline V gene sequence: CDR1 MNHEY, CDR2 SMNVEV (reference sequence). The CDR3 has 16 amino acids. The V and J ends lost 6 bases and 0 bases respectively, with 12 bases between them. CDR3: CASRPNRSSYNSPLHF. Here the CDR3 DNA reads TGTGCCAGCAGGCCCAACAGAAGCTCCTATAATTCACCCCTCCACTTT.

The table lists this clonotype with many counts. V and J are TRBV5-8 and TRBJ2-5; the match to TRBD1 covers 11 bases. Germline V CDR1 and CDR2: SGHTS, YDEGEE. The CDR3 extends over 17 amino acids. With 0 bases clipped from V and 5 bases from J, the junction kept 9 bases outside the gene matches. CDR3 sequence reads: CASSLGTGGASRETQYF. CDR3 nucleotides: TGTGCCAGCAGCTTGGGGACAGGGGGCGCCTCTCGGGAGACCCAGTACTTC.

This chain connects TRBV2 to TRBJ2-1, with 12 bases matching TRBD2. V dropped 6 bases and J dropped 4; count of bases not matched to a gene: 4. Germline V CDR1 and CDR2: SNHLY, FYNNEI. This CDR3 comprises 15 residues. In nucleotides, the CDR3 is TGTGCCAGCAGGTTAGGACTAGCGGGGTACAATGAGCAGTTCTTC. It codes for CASRLGLAGYNEQFF.

At least ten counts were recorded for this clonotype. The J gene is TRBJ2-1, the V gene TRBV2; D is undetermined. The germline CDR1 and CDR2 sequences are SNHLY and FYNNEI. This CDR3 comprises 15 residues. Trimming took 2 bases from V and 7 from J, leaving 15 bases between them. CDR3 nucleotides: TGTGCCAGCAGTGAAAGGGTCGTTTCGTTAAATGAGCAGTTCTTC. Translating gives CASSERVVSLNEQFF. The full variable domain, in which reference TRBV2 and TRBJ2-1 provide the parts outside the CDR3, is EPEVTQTPSHQVTQMGQEVILRCVPISNHLYFYWYRQILGQKVEFLVSFYNNEISEKSEIFDDQFSVERPDGSNFTLKIRSTKLEDSAMYFCASSERVVSLNEQFFGPGTRLTVL.

At least ten counts were recorded for this clonotype. The rearrangement joins TRBV7-9 to TRBJ2-1; the match to TRBD2 covers 7 bases. Looked up from germline, CDR1 is SEHNR and CDR2 is FQNEAQ (reference sequence). The CDR3 runs to 13 residues. V shed 4 bases and J 9 bases; nucleotides not matched to a gene: 6. Here the CDR3 reads CASSSSGRVEQFF. Here the CDR3 DNA reads TGTGCCAGCAGCTCCTCGGGGAGGGTTGAGCAGTTCTTC.

This clonotype was found many times. The V gene is TRBV5-5, the J gene TRBJ1-4; unclear D gene. V shed 0 bases and J shed 5 bases, with 8 bases lying between them. CDR1 and CDR2 from the germline V gene are SGHKS and YYEKEE (reference sequence). This CDR3 contains 14 residues. The CDR3 loop reads CASSLGRSNEKLFF. Written as DNA, the CDR3 is TGTGCCAGCAGCTTGGGACGGAGCAATGAAAAACTGTTTTTT.

Concerning this clonotype itself: A read error is possible here, since a much larger clone lies one base away. As the CDR3 is not closed by the conserved phenylalanine or tryptophan, this likely results from a read error. The chain recombines TRBV9 with TRBJ1-2; maybe TRBD1 (6 bases). CDR1 is SGDLS, CDR2 YYNGEE, per germline. Trimming removed 0 bases from V and 3 bases from J, with 12 bases in between. The CDR3 runs to 15 residues. The CDR3 protein is CASSVGRGRDYGYTL. In DNA form, the CDR3 reads TGTGCCAGCAGCGTAGGTCGGGGGCGGGACTATGGCTACACCTTA.

The chain employs TRBV12-3 or TRBV12-4 and TRBJ2-1; 7 bases are a match to TRBD2. This CDR3 is built from 14 residues. The V segment lost 3 bases and the J segment 5 bases; nucleotides outside the gene matches: 4. CDR3 amino acids: CASSFPGRNNEQFF. The CDR3, as DNA: TGTGCCAGCAGTTTCCCCGGGAGGAACAATGAGCAGTTCTTC.

The chain recombines TRBV19 with TRBJ1-4; TRBD1 matches 8 bases. Trimming at V came to 6 bases and at J to 10 bases, leaving 7 bases not matched to a gene. The CDR3 contains 13 residues. Germline V gives CDR1 LNHDA, CDR2 SQIVND (reference sequence). The CDR3 nucleotides read TGTGCCAGTAGACGGGACAGGAACGGAAAACTGTTTTTT. Translating it yields CASRRDRNGKLFF.

The table lists this clonotype with a few counts. A much larger clone is a single base away; this may be a read error. The V and J genes are TRBV5-5 and TRBJ1-2; D call uncertain. The CDR3 contains 13 residues. Trimming removed 0 bases at V and 2 bases at J, with 5 bases between. Germline-derived CDR1 and CDR2 are SGHKS and YYEKEE (reference sequence). The CDR3 sequence: CASSLEQNYGYTF. The CDR3 nucleotides read TGTGCCAGCAGCTTGGAACAGAACTATGGCTACACCTTC.

The chain uses TRBV24-1 and TRBJ2-3; 8 nucleotides align to TRBD2. The length of the CDR3 is 16 residues. The ends lost 3 bases at V and 5 bases at J; junction bases unmatched: 9. Germline V lookup: CDR1 KGHDR, CDR2 SFDVKD. In DNA form, the CDR3 reads TGTGCCACCAGTGATGCCGCAGCGGGAGTCGTAGATACGCAGTATTTT. This gives the protein CATSDAAAGVVDTQYF.

The chain has TRBV12-3 or TRBV12-4 and TRBJ2-7; TRBD1 aligns across 12 bases. The trim removed 3 bases at V and 6 bases at J, leaving 6 bases unmatched. There are 15 residues in the CDR3. CDR3 loop: CASSFGDRGQGEQYF. Here the CDR3 DNA reads TGTGCCAGCAGTTTCGGGGACAGGGGGCAGGGCGAGCAGTACTTC.

The V call is TRBV10-3, the J call TRBJ2-7; 7 bases align to TRBD1. V shed 6 bases and J 3 bases; nucleotides not matched to a gene: 8. CDR3 length equals 14 residues. Germline V gene sequence: CDR1 ENHRY, CDR2 SYGVKD. DNA of the CDR3: TGTGCCATCAGATCCGGGACAGTAGACTACGAGCAGTACTTC. As protein: CAIRSGTVDYEQYF.

The chain is built from TRBV11-1 and TRBJ1-5; D unclear. The germline CDR1 and CDR2 sequences are SGHAT and FQDESV (reference sequence). The V end lost 4 bases, the J end lost 6 bases, and 13 bases lay between the germline ends. This CDR3 spans 14 amino acids. CDR3 nucleotide sequence: TGTGCCAGCAGCTACAGCTCGTCCGGTCAGCCCCAGCATTTT. Protein product: CASSYSSSGQPQHF.

This clonotype came up many times. This sequence joins TRBV25-1 and TRBJ1-2, with D uncertain. The germline V gene encodes CDR1 MGHDK and CDR2 SYGVNS. V was clipped by 5 bases and J by 0 bases, with 7 bases between them. This CDR3 has 13 residues. The CDR3 nucleotides are TGTGCCAGCAGTCCGTCAACTAACTATGGCTACACCTTC. Translation gives CASSPSTNYGYTF.

This clonotype showed up many times. The genes are TRBV7-9 and TRBJ2-7; D is possibly TRBD1 (5 bases). The CDR3 runs 14 residues. V lost 6 bases, J lost 0 bases, and 12 bases lay in between. CDR1 and CDR2 (germline): SEHNR, FQNEAQ (reference sequence). The CDR3 DNA reads as TGTGCCAGCAGGGAAACAGGAAGCTCCTACGAGCAGTACTTC. Its translation is CASRETGSSYEQYF.

The chain links TRBV7-9 to TRBJ2-3; D remains ambiguous. Germline CDR1 and CDR2: SEHNR and FQNEAQ (reference sequence). CDR3 length: 14 residues. V dropped 4 bases and J dropped 0 bases, with 8 bases sitting between them. The CDR3 loop reads CASSSPNSTDTQYF. CDR3 nucleotides: TGTGCCAGCAGCTCTCCGAATAGCACAGATACGCAGTATTTT.